The 24 T cell receptor beta chains below were found in one sample sequenced in a study of OX40 agonist ivuxolimab in advanced cancers. Produced via immunoSEQ multiplex PCR; TCRdb's table is partial and in-frame only. The table records 55,000 to 75,000 clones, approximately 90% of them present only once. Sequencing used CD4+ or CD8+ T cells sorted from blood, obtained in a trial of the OX40 agonist ivuxolimab. The source is an adult with an advanced solid tumor such as melanoma, head and neck, liver or kidney cancer.

This clone is a singleton in its sample. The rearrangement uses TRBV7-3 and TRBJ1-1; the D is unclear. CDR3 length: 13 amino acids. CDR1 is SGHTA and CDR2 is FQGTGA in the germline V gene. Trimming shortened V by 5 bases and J by 4 bases, and 11 bases separated the two germline ends. The CDR3, as DNA: TGTGCCAGCAGCCAGGAGGCGGGCACTGAAGCTTTCTTT. Protein sequence: CASSQEAGTEAFF.

J is TRBJ1-4 and V is TRBV28; 9 nucleotides match TRBD1. The CDR3 has 17 amino acids. The V segment lost 3 bases and the J segment 0 bases; nucleotides outside the gene matches: 5. Germline CDR1 and CDR2: MDHEN and SYDVKM. CDR3 residues: CASSFRDRVATNEKLFF. CDR3 nucleotide sequence: TGTGCCAGCAGTTTCCGGGACAGGGTCGCAACTAATGAAAAACTGTTTTTT.

The genes are TRBV27 and TRBJ2-5, with 13 bases identical to TRBD2. The V gene's germline CDR1 is MNHEY and CDR2 SMNVEV (reference sequence). The CDR3 is 18 residues long. After removal of 6 bases from V and 4 bases from J, the junction contained 14 bases not matched to a gene. DNA for the CDR3: TGTGCCAGCAGCCGACGTGGTACTAGCGGGAGGGTTTCAGAGACCCAGTACTTC. This sequence encodes CASSRRGTSGRVSETQYF.

V is TRBV7-8 and J is TRBJ2-3, with D unresolved. Germline CDR1 SGHVS, CDR2 FQNEAQ. This CDR3 is 12 amino acids long. V was pared by 5 bases and J by 6 bases, with 9 bases between. In nucleotides, the CDR3 is TGTGCCAGCAGCCACGAGTTGGATACGCAGTATTTT. Encoded protein: CASSHELDTQYF.

J is TRBJ2-1 and V is TRBV6-1, with D hard to call. The germline V and J ends were trimmed by 3 bases and 15 bases, with 9 bases remaining between them. The CDR3 sequence is 10 residues long. Germline V lookup: CDR1 MNHNS, CDR2 SASEGT. CDR3 in DNA: TGTGCCAGCAGTGAGATAGCTGCGTTCTTC. This translates into CASSEIAAFF.

The sample holds one count of this clone. CDR3 loop: CASSPGQVPNTGELFF. CDR3 in DNA: TGTGCCAGCAGCCCCGGACAGGTGCCGAACACCGGGGAGCTGTTTTTT. The chain uses TRBV5-4 and TRBJ2-2, with 7 bases that match TRBD1. CDR3 length: 16 residues. With 4 bases clipped from V and 0 bases from J, the junction kept 6 bases outside the gene matches. CDR1 is SGHNT and CDR2 is YYREEE in the germline V gene (reference sequence).

The gene calls are TRBV28 and TRBJ1-4, with D unresolved. This CDR3 comprises 14 residues. Germline V CDR1 and CDR2: MDHEN, SYDVKM. The germline V and J ends were trimmed by 10 bases and 5 bases, with 17 bases remaining between them. The CDR3 bases are TGTGCCACAGGATCCGGGTACAAAAATGAAAAACTGTTTTTT. Translating it yields CATGSGYKNEKLFF.

This rearrangement joins TRBV18 to TRBJ2-2, with 9 nucleotides matching TRBD1. V trimming: 1 base; J trimming: 3 bases; junction bases outside the gene matches: 0. Germline-derived CDR1 and CDR2 are KGHSH and LQKENI. This CDR3 spans 15 amino acids. As DNA, the CDR3 is TGTGCCAGCTCACCACGGACAGGGGACACCGGGGAGCTGTTTTTT. It is translated as CASSPRTGDTGELFF. The complete variable domain, with remaining parts taken from reference TRBV18 and TRBJ2-2, reads NAGVMQNPRHLVRRRGQEARLRCSPMKGHSHVYWYRQLPEEGLKFMVYLQKENIIDESGMPKERFSAEFPKEGPSILRIQQVVRGDSAAYFCASSPRTGDTGELFFGEGSRLTVL.

The V and J genes are TRBV7-2 and TRBJ1-2, with a possible D match to TRBD1 (5 bases). Looked up from germline, CDR1 is SGHTA and CDR2 is FQGNSA. This CDR3 has 16 residues. V dropped 5 bases and J dropped 2 bases, with 18 bases sitting between them. As DNA, the CDR3 is TGTGCCAGCAGCGAGGAGGGGTCTCCTACCAACTATGGCTACACCTTC. Translation gives CASSEEGSPTNYGYTF.

This sequence joins TRBV5-4 and TRBJ1-1; TRBD1 matches 11 bases. With 5 bases clipped from V and 1 base from J, the junction kept 4 bases outside the gene matches. CDR1 is SGHNT, CDR2 YYREEE, per germline (reference sequence). The CDR3 sequence is 15 residues long. The CDR3 sequence: CASSSGQGANTEAFF. In nucleotides, the CDR3 is TGTGCCAGCAGTTCCGGACAGGGGGCGAACACTGAAGCTTTCTTT.

The V and J genes are TRBV5-3 and TRBJ1-5, with D hard to call. TRBV5-3 is an open reading frame, and its role is uncertain. The CDR3 is made up of 14 amino acids. The ends were cut back, 4 bases at V and 1 base at J, with 9 bases in the middle. This CDR3 reads CARSQVVSNQPQHF. The CDR3 bases are TGTGCCAGAAGCCAAGTAGTGAGCAATCAGCCCCAGCATTTT.

The chain employs TRBV15 and TRBJ2-7; perhaps TRBD1 as D (5 bases). Trimming left V 4 bases short and J 2 bases short, with 15 bases between. This CDR3 has 15 residues. In germline, CDR1 is LNHNV, CDR2 YYDKDF (reference sequence). The CDR3 sequence is CATSIHTTDTYEQYF. CDR3 DNA sequence: TGTGCCACCAGCATCCACACGACAGATACCTACGAGCAGTACTTC.

This clone was detected once. The CDR3 protein is CASSVSNSNQPQHF. The CDR3, as DNA: TGTGCCAGCAGTGTATCGAATAGCAATCAGCCCCAGCATTTT. The gene calls are TRBV6-4 and TRBJ1-5; D remains ambiguous. The CDR3 is 14 residues long. The germline V gene has CDR1 MRHNA and CDR2 SNTAGT. Trimming removed 4 bases at V and 0 bases at J, with 7 bases between.

The chain's CDR3 is CASSYSAGAYEQYF. The CDR3 DNA follows: TGTGCCAGCAGTTACTCTGCGGGGGCGTACGAGCAGTACTTC. This sequence joins TRBV6-6 and TRBJ2-7; TRBD2 might be the D (7 bases). CDR3 size: 14 residues. The germline gives CDR1 MNHNY, CDR2 SVGAGI (reference sequence). V was pared by 0 bases and J by 4 bases, with 10 bases between.

The chain combines TRBV5-8 with TRBJ1-6; 7 positions agree with TRBD1. V gave up 5 bases and J gave up 7 bases; unmatched junction bases: 6. The germline gives CDR1 SGHTS, CDR2 YDEGEE. The CDR3 spans 14 residues. CDR3 bases: TGTGCCAGCAGATGGACAGGAGCCAATTCACCCCTCCACTTT. This translates into CASRWTGANSPLHF. The entire variable domain, with the rest obtained from reference TRBV5-8 and TRBJ1-6, is as follows: EAGVTQSPTHLIKTRGQQATLRCSPISGHTSVYWYQQALGLGLQFLLWYDEGEERNRGNFPPRFSGRQFPNYSSELNVNALELEDSALYLCASRWTGANSPLHFGNGTRLTVT.

The chain combines TRBV28 with TRBJ1-5, with D possibly matching TRBD1 (6 bases). V was trimmed by 7 bases and J by 4 bases, leaving 20 bases between them. This CDR3 has 16 residues. Germline lookup yields CDR1 MDHEN and CDR2 SYDVKM. The CDR3 DNA follows: TGTGCCAGCACCATCTCTTTGACAGGAAGGAATCAGCCCCAGCATTTT. Translation gives CASTISLTGRNQPQHF.

The V and J genes are TRBV7-2 and TRBJ2-1; D remains unclear. Germline V gene sequence: CDR1 SGHTA, CDR2 FQGNSA. Trimming removed 2 bases from V and 4 bases from J, with 9 bases in between. This CDR3 contains 14 residues. The CDR3 bases are TGTGCCAGCAGCTTAATACCAGCGTACAATGAGCAGTTCTTC. Its protein product is CASSLIPAYNEQFF.

This rearrangement joins TRBV7-2 to TRBJ1-2, with TRBD1 identical over 8 bases. The CDR3 covers 14 residues. Germline lookup yields CDR1 SGHTA and CDR2 FQGNSA. V was pared by 1 base and J by 8 bases, with 6 bases of the junction left unmatched. CDR3 loop: CASSLDGTGPGYTF. CDR3 bases: TGTGCCAGCAGCTTAGACGGGACAGGCCCGGGCTACACCTTC.

The chain employs TRBV28 and TRBJ1-2; 9 nucleotides align to TRBD1. The CDR3 covers 15 residues. Germline CDR1 is MDHEN and CDR2 is SYDVKM. V was clipped by 1 base and J by 8 bases; unmatched bases: 8. The CDR3 region is CASSLYGGQGGGYTF. The CDR3 DNA follows: TGTGCCAGCAGTTTATACGGGGGACAGGGCGGGGGCTACACCTTC.

This chain links TRBV27 with TRBJ2-7; 12 nucleotides line up with TRBD1. V lost 5 bases to trimming and J lost 5 bases; unmatched junction nucleotides: 10. Germline V gives CDR1 MNHEY, CDR2 SMNVEV (reference sequence). The CDR3 totals 16 residues. This CDR3 reads CASSVGTGGFSHEQYF. CDR3 nucleotide sequence: TGTGCCAGCAGTGTAGGGACAGGGGGCTTTTCGCACGAGCAGTACTTC.

The chain links TRBV6-5 to TRBJ2-2; TRBD1 matches at 8 bases. Germline V gene data show CDR1 as MNHEY and CDR2 as SVGAGI. V lost 6 bases and J lost 6; bases outside the gene matches: 9. The CDR3 runs 15 residues. The DNA for the CDR3 is TGTGCCAGCAGCCAGGACAGGGTCGTCGCCGGGGAGCTGTTTTTT. This gives the protein CASSQDRVVAGELFF.

The chain has TRBV25-1 and TRBJ1-2, with 7 bases that match TRBD1. The V gene end was trimmed by 2 bases and the J gene end by 6 bases; junction bases not matched to a gene: 6. Germline V CDR1 and CDR2: MGHDK, SYGVNS. The CDR3 is 14 residues long. The DNA for the CDR3 is TGTGCCAGCAGTGAACAGGGGGTTGGTGATGGCTACACCTTC. This gives the protein CASSEQGVGDGYTF.

This clone has only a few counts. The chain links TRBV28 to TRBJ2-7, with D possibly matching TRBD1 (5 bases). Trimming cost V 10 bases and J 6 bases, with 16 bases left between them. Per germline, CDR1 MDHEN and CDR2 SYDVKM. The CDR3 length is 12 residues. The chain's CDR3 is CATGVGATEQYF. CDR3 bases: TGTGCCACAGGAGTAGGGGCGACCGAGCAGTACTTC.

This clone has more than one count but fewer than ten. The chain uses TRBV15 and TRBJ1-2; 11 bases align to TRBD1. V shed 4 bases and J 3 bases; nucleotides not matched to a gene: 4. The CDR3 covers 15 residues. CDR1 and CDR2 from the germline V gene are LNHNV and YYDKDF (reference sequence). The CDR3 DNA reads as TGTGCCACCAGCACCGGACAGGGGGCCGACTATGGCTACACCTTC. Protein: CATSTGQGADYGYTF.